This TCR beta chain was sequenced during a study of T cells in Graves' hyperthyroidism and ophthalmopathy. Study overall: Upon initial diagnosis and before any treatment, peripheral blood was collected.

TCR beta CDR3 regions were amplified from RNA. TCR CDR3 underwent first-round RT-PCR with the HTBI primer set. TCRdb analysed the multiplex PCR reads with MiXCR anew, one entry per CDR3 protein. Among roughly 650,000 distinct CDR3 sequences listed, roughly 16% were seen once. There are 15 residues in the CDR3. Germline CDR1 SGHKS, CDR2 YYEKEE (reference sequence). V gave up 0 bases and J gave up 3 bases, with 9 bases separating them. This clonotype was seen a handful of times. Exclusion of patients followed from uncontrolled infection, other autoimmune disease, pregnancy or lactation. Thyroid ultrasound and orbital computed tomography, with clinical symptoms and serum thyroxine and TRAb, informed diagnoses.

The material sequenced was blood. The receptor was isolated from a woman in her forties with Graves' ophthalmopathy. V and J are TRBV5-5 and TRBJ1-4; no clear D. This CDR3 reads CASSLGVTSNEKLFF. The CDR3 DNA is TGTGCCAGCAGCTTGGGGGTGACCTCTAATGAAAAACTGTTTTTT.